Each of the 4 T cell receptor beta chains below was sequenced from the same sample in a study of CD8 T cells in Susac syndrome. Reverse transcription of roughly 0.5 to 1 ug RNA was performed with random hexamers. TCRdb redid the calling of the immunoSEQ multiplex PCR reads with MiXCR, one entry per CDR3 protein. Of about 130,000 distinct CDR3 sequences listed, 90% to 95% are singletons. The sequencing sample was made of CD4+ T cells from PBMCs. Receptors originate from a human donor in good health.

The gene calls are TRBV29-1 and TRBJ2-7; TRBD2 matches 9 bases. The CDR3 covers 13 residues. Germline V gene lookup returns CDR1 SQVTM and CDR2 ANQGSEA. The V segment lost 7 bases and the J segment 4 bases; nucleotides outside the gene matches: 8. The chain's CDR3 is CSAQSSGSYEQYF. The CDR3 coding sequence is TGCAGCGCTCAGAGTAGCGGGAGTTACGAGCAGTACTTC.

This rearrangement joins TRBV4-2 to TRBJ2-5; possibly TRBD1 or TRBD2 for D (5 bases each). V lost 0 bases and J 4 bases, leaving 15 bases between the germline ends. The germline V gene encodes CDR1 LGHNA and CDR2 YNFKEQ. The CDR3 loop spans 16 amino acids. As DNA, the CDR3 is TGTGCCAGCAGCCAAGAGGGGGTTCGCCCACGAGAGACCCAGTACTTC. Protein product: CASSQEGVRPRETQYF.

V and J are TRBV20-1 and TRBJ2-1; D ambiguous. The CDR3 loop spans 10 amino acids. Germline V gives CDR1 DFQATT, CDR2 SNEGSKA (reference sequence). V lost 7 bases to trimming and J lost 10 bases, with 11 bases between them. The CDR3 loop is CSVQAHEQFF. The CDR3 DNA reads as TGCAGTGTCCAAGCGCACGAGCAGTTCTTC.

The rearrangement uses TRBV7-9 and TRBJ2-1; the match to TRBD2 covers 9 bases. The CDR3 spans 16 residues. Trimming cost V 5 bases and J 0 bases; bases outside gene matches: 5. Germline CDR1 reads SEHNR; CDR2 reads FQNEAQ (reference sequence). CDR3 in amino acids: CASSLSLAGSYNEQFF. The CDR3 nucleotides read TGTGCCAGCAGCCTCTCACTAGCGGGCTCCTACAATGAGCAGTTCTTC.